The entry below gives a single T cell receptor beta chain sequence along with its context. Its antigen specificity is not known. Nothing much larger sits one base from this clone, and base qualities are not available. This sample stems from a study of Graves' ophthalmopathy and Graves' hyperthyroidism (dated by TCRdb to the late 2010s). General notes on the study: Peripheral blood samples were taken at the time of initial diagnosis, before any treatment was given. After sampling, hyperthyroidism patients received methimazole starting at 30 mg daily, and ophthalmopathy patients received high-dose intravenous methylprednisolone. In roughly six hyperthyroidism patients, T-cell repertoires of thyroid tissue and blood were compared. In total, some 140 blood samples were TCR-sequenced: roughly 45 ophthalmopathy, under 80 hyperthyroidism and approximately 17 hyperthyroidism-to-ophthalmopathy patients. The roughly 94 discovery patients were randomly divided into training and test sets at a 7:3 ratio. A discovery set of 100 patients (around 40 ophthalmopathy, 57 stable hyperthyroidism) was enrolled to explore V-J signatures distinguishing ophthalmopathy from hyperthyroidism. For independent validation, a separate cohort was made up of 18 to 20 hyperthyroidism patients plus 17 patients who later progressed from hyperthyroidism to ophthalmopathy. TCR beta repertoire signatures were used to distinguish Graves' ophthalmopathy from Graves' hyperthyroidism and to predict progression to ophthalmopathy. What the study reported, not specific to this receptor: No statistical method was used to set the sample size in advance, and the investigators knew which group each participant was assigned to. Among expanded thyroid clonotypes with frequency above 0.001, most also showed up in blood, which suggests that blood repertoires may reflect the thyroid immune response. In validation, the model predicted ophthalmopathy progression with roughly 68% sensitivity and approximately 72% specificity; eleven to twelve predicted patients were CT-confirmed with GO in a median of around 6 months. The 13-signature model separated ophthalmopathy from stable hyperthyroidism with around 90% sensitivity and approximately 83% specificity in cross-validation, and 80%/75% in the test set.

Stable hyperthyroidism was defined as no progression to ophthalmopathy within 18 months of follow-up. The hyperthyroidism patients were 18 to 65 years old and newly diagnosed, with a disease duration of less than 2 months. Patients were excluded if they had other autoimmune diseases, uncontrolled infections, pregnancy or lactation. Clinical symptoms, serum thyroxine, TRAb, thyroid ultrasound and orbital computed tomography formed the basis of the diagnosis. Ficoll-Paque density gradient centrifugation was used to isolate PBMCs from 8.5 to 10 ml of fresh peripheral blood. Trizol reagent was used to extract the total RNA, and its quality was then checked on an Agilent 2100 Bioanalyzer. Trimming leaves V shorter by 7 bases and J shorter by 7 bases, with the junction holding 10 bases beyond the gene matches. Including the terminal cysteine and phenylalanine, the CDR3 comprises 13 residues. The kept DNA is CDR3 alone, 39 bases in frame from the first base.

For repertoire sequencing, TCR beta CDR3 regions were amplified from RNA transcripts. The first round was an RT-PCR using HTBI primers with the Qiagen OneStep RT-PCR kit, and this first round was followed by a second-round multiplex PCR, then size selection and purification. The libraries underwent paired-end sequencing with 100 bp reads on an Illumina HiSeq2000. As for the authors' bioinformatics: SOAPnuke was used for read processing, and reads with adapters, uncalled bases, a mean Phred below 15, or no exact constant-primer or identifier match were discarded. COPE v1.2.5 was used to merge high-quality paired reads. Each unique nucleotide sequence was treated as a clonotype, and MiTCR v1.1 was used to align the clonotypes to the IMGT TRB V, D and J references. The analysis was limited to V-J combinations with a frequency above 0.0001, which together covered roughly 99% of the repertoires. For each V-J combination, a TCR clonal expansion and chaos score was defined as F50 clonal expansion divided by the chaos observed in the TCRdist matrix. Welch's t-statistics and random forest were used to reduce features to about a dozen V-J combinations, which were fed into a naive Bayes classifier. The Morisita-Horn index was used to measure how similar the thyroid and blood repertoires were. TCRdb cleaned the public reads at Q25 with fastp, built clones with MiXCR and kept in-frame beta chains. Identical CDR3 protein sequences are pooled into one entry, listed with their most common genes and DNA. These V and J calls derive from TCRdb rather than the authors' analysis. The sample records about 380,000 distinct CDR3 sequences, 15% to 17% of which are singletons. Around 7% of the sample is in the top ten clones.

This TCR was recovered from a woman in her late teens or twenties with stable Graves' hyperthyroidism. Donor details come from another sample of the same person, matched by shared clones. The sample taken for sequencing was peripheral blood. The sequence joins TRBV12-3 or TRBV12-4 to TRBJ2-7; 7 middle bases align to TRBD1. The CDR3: CASTRQGLQEQYF. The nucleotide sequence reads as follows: TGTGCCAGCACCAGACAGGGCCTACAGGAGCAGTACTTC.